A single sample gave rise to the 29 T cell receptor beta chains below, sequenced in a study of human T cells and chemical hapten exposure. Time point: patch test 3, about 24 weeks after DPC sensitization. This sample's treatment: therapeutic diphenylcyclopropenone sensitization with weekly scalp DPC. TCRdb redid the calling of the RACE reads with MiXCR, one entry per CDR3 protein. The sample holds 95,000 to 150,000 distinct CDR3 sequences, approximately 11% seen once. The sample was whole blood, taken in connection with sensitization to the hapten diphenylcyclopropenone (DPC). The origin of the receptors is a woman aged 45-65 years with alopecia areata. Some clones in this sample may be carry-over from other donors' samples.

The chain has TRBV28 and TRBJ1-1; D gene uncertain. Germline V gene lookup returns CDR1 MDHEN and CDR2 SYDVKM. This CDR3 spans 13 amino acids. Trimming pared 4 bases from V and 2 bases from J, leaving 8 bases between. CDR3 protein: CASSCTVNTEAFF. The CDR3 DNA reads as TGTGCCAGCAGTTGTACAGTAAACACTGAAGCTTTCTTT.

This clonotype was seen repeatedly, ten times or more. This chain links TRBV20-1 with TRBJ1-5; D unresolved. CDR1 and CDR2 (germline): DFQATT, SNEGSKA (reference sequence). V lost 2 bases and J 2 bases, leaving 13 bases between the germline ends. The CDR3 runs to 15 residues. In DNA, the CDR3 is TGCAGTGCTAGACAAGGAGGGAGCGGCAATCAGCCCCAGCATTTT. Residues: CSARQGGSGNQPQHF.

This clonotype was detected many times. This rearrangement joins TRBV29-1 to TRBJ1-1; tentative D call: TRBD1 (5 bases). The CDR3 is 14 amino acids. V was trimmed by 2 bases and J by 3 bases, leaving 13 bases between them. Germline CDR1 is SQVTM and CDR2 is ANQGSEA. In DNA form, the CDR3 reads TGCAGCGTTGAACGGGGCATGGGAGACACTGAAGCTTTCTTT. Protein sequence: CSVERGMGDTEAFF. Drawing the rest from reference TRBV29-1 and TRBJ1-1, the complete variable domain is SAVISQKPSRDICQRGTSLTIQCQVDSQVTMMFWYRQQPGQSLTLIATANQGSEATYESGFVIDKFPISRPNLTFSTLTVSNMSPEDSSIYLCSVERGMGDTEAFFGQGTRLTVV.

This clonotype was seen ten or more times. The rearrangement joins TRBV11-2 to TRBJ1-2; D might be TRBD1 (5 bases). Deletions cut 4 bases from V and 3 bases from J, with 12 bases between. Germline values: CDR1 SGHAT, CDR2 FQNNGV. The CDR3 consists of 14 residues. CDR3 amino acids: CASSSVTGHYGYTF. CDR3 DNA sequence: TGTGCCAGCAGCTCCGTCACAGGTCACTATGGCTACACCTTC.

This clonotype has at least ten counts. This chain uses TRBV29-1 with TRBJ2-7, with D perhaps matching TRBD2 (5 bases). The V end lost 4 bases, the J end lost 7 bases, and 17 bases lay between the germline ends. Germline CDR1 SQVTM, CDR2 ANQGSEA. The CDR3 covers 13 residues. The DNA of the CDR3 is TGCAGCGTTGTCCGGCTCACCCCGGGGGAGCAGTACTTC. The encoded protein is CSVVRLTPGEQYF.

This clonotype was seen a handful of times. The chain uses TRBV25-1 and TRBJ1-5; no firm D call. V shed 7 bases and J shed 7 bases, with 11 bases lying between them. The CDR3 runs to 12 residues. Germline loops: CDR1 MGHDK, CDR2 SYGVNS. For the CDR3, the DNA is TGTGCCAGCATGAGAGCCAGCCAGCCCCAGCATTTT. Amino acids: CASMRASQPQHF.

At least ten counts were recorded for this clonotype. The rearrangement links TRBV4-2 to TRBJ2-3; D not certain. Germline values: CDR1 LGHNA, CDR2 YNFKEQ. The CDR3 has 15 residues. The V and J ends lost 0 bases and 6 bases respectively, with 13 bases between them. The CDR3 reads CASSQDWARGDTQYF. The CDR3 DNA reads TGTGCCAGCAGCCAAGATTGGGCTAGAGGTGATACGCAGTATTTT.

This clonotype was seen a few times. V gene TRBV7-2 combines with J gene TRBJ2-5; the D gene is possibly TRBD2 (6 bases). V lost 4 bases to trimming and J lost 2 bases, with 8 bases between them. The CDR3 has 13 residues. The germline V gene has CDR1 SGHTA and CDR2 FQGNSA. The CDR3 DNA reads as TGTGCCAGCAGCTCGGGACTGCAAGAGACCCAGTACTTC. This sequence encodes CASSSGLQETQYF.

This clonotype has a handful of counts. The rearrangement joins TRBV7-2 to TRBJ2-3; 7 nucleotides line up with TRBD2. Germline values: CDR1 SGHTA, CDR2 FQGNSA. The CDR3 is made up of 14 amino acids. Trimming cost V 5 bases and J 2 bases; bases outside gene matches: 4. The CDR3 DNA follows: TGTGCCAGCAGCCCCCGGGAGGACACAGATACGCAGTATTTT. Amino acids: CASSPREDTDTQYF. Full variable domain (outside the CDR3, taken from reference TRBV7-2 and TRBJ2-3): GAGVSQSPSNKVTEKGKDVELRCDPISGHTALYWYRQSLGQGLEFLIYFQGNSAPDKSGLPSDRFSAERTGGSVSTLTIQRTQQEDSAVYLCASSPREDTDTQYFGPGTRLTVL.

About this clonotype: Since a much larger clone is just one base distant, this may be a read error. Because the CDR3 is missing its conserved closing phenylalanine or tryptophan, this is likely a read error. The V and J genes are TRBV10-1 and TRBJ2-7, with 13 bases aligning to TRBD2. Germline assignment: CDR1 WNHNN and CDR2 SYGVQD (reference sequence). V was clipped by 7 bases and J by 4 bases; unmatched bases: 7. This CDR3 region has 15 residues. This CDR3 is CASTVTSGRKYEQYL. For the CDR3, the DNA is TGCGCCAGCACCGTGACTAGCGGGAGGAAATACGAGCAGTACTTA.

This chain connects TRBV2 to TRBJ1-1; no clear D. Germline CDR1 is SNHLY and CDR2 is FYNNEI. The CDR3 runs to 13 residues. The V end was cut by 5 bases, the J end by 1 base, with 8 bases between. The CDR3 protein is CASSSTSNTEAFF. The CDR3 DNA is TGTGCCAGCAGTTCGACATCGAACACTGAAGCTTTCTTT. The full variable domain, in which reference TRBV2 and TRBJ1-1 provide the parts outside the CDR3, is EPEVTQTPSHQVTQMGQEVILRCVPISNHLYFYWYRQILGQKVEFLVSFYNNEISEKSEIFDDQFSVERPDGSNFTLKIRSTKLEDSAMYFCASSSTSNTEAFFGQGTRLTVV.

This clonotype was detected ten times or more. This sequence joins TRBV5-1 and TRBJ2-4, with D possibly being TRBD2 (6 bases). The CDR3 totals 16 residues. Trimming pared 0 bases from V and 1 base from J, leaving 11 bases between. Germline V gene sequence: CDR1 SGHRS, CDR2 YFSETQ. The CDR3: CASSLAGREAKNIQYF. The CDR3, as DNA: TGCGCCAGCAGCTTGGCCGGCCGGGAGGCCAAAAACATTCAGTACTTC.

The table lists this clonotype with a few counts. The J gene is TRBJ2-7, the V gene TRBV5-6; tentative D call: TRBD2 (5 bases). The CDR3 is made up of 12 amino acids. Germline CDR1 is SGHDT and CDR2 is YYEEEE. V dropped 4 bases and J dropped 5 bases, with 10 bases sitting between them. Here the CDR3 reads CASSPGSHEQYF. CDR3 bases: TGTGCCAGCAGCCCGGGAAGCCACGAGCAGTACTTC.

This clonotype appeared many times. The V call is TRBV12-3 or TRBV12-4, the J call TRBJ2-1, with 7 nucleotides matching TRBD2. This CDR3 is 15 amino acids long. The V and J ends lost 3 bases and 8 bases, in that order; junction bases with no gene match: 10. The CDR3 region has the DNA TGTGCCAGCAGTTTCGTAGCGCGGGGGTCCCATGAGCAGTTCTTC. Translating gives CASSFVARGSHEQFF.

This clonotype was seen a handful of times. The rearrangement links TRBV5-1 to TRBJ2-5; 9 bases are shared with TRBD1. Germline V CDR1 and CDR2: SGHRS, YFSETQ. This CDR3 is 14 amino acids long. Trimming at V came to 4 bases and at J to 4 bases, leaving 5 bases not matched to a gene. In DNA form, the CDR3 reads TGCGCCAGCAGCGCAGGACAGGGGAGAGAGACCCAGTACTTC. It is translated as CASSAGQGRETQYF.

Concerning this clonotype itself: A read error is possible here, since a much larger clone lies one base away. This chain connects TRBV6-5 to TRBJ2-7, with D possibly being TRBD2 (5 bases). Per the germline V gene, CDR1 is MNHEY and CDR2 is SVGAGI. The CDR3 has 15 amino acids. V was cut by 2 bases and J by 5 bases, with 16 bases left in between. The CDR3 loop reads CASSYPGPEADEQYF. For the CDR3, the DNA is TGTGCCAGCAGTTACCCGGGCCCGGAGGCCGACGAGCAGTACTTC.

This chain joins TRBV20-1 and TRBJ1-6; 8 positions agree with TRBD1. This CDR3 has 15 residues. Germline CDR1 is DFQATT and CDR2 is SNEGSKA (reference sequence). J was trimmed by 10 bases and V by 3 bases; bases with no gene match: 11. The CDR3 here is CSARPLDRAYSPLHF. Here the CDR3 DNA reads TGCAGTGCTAGGCCCCTGGACAGGGCGTACTCACCCCTCCACTTT.

At least ten counts were recorded for this clonotype. The chain carries TRBV29-1 and TRBJ2-4, with D possibly being TRBD1 (6 bases). V was cut by 6 bases and J by 0 bases, with 15 bases left in between. Germline V CDR1 and CDR2: SQVTM, ANQGSEA. The CDR3 covers 15 residues. The chain's CDR3 is CSVPGTLKAKNIQYF. The CDR3 DNA follows: TGCAGCGTGCCCGGGACACTGAAAGCCAAAAACATTCAGTACTTC.

This clonotype turned up a few times. V is TRBV12-5 and J is TRBJ2-7; 8 nucleotides align to TRBD1. The germline gives CDR1 LGHNT, CDR2 FRNRAP. J gave up 2 bases and V 4 bases, and 7 bases lay outside the gene matches. CDR3 size: 15 residues. CDR3 nucleotide sequence: TGTGCTAGTGGTTCGGACAGGGACGTGGCCTACGAGCAGTACTTC. It yields the protein CASGSDRDVAYEQYF.

This clonotype was seen repeatedly, ten times or more. The V and J genes are TRBV14 and TRBJ2-5; D may be TRBD2 (6 bases). V gave up 5 bases and J gave up 5 bases, with 6 bases separating them. Germline V lookup: CDR1 SGHDN, CDR2 FVKESK. The CDR3 has 11 residues. CDR3 sequence: CASSGGETQYF. CDR3 in DNA: TGTGCCAGCAGCGGGGGGGAGACCCAGTACTTC.

This clonotype was seen a few times. The chain uses TRBV11-2 and TRBJ2-3; no firm D call. The ends were cut back, 2 bases at V and 4 bases at J, with 7 bases in the middle. CDR1 is SGHAT, CDR2 FQNNGV, per germline. The CDR3 consists of 13 residues. CDR3 in amino acids: CASSLIRADTQYF. The CDR3 nucleotides are TGTGCCAGCAGCTTAATTCGAGCAGATACGCAGTATTTT.

Turning to this clonotype: An end of the junction differs from the germline gene, which may be a read error. The V and J genes are TRBV27 and TRBJ2-7; maybe TRBD2 (6 bases). The CDR3 totals 14 residues. Germline CDR1 and CDR2: MNHEY and SMNVEV (reference sequence). The chain's CDR3 is CANSLKASDYEQYF. The CDR3 DNA sequence: TGTGCCAACAGTTTGAAGGCTAGCGACTACGAGCAGTACTTC.

In its sample, this clonotype was seen many times. This sequence joins TRBV9 and TRBJ2-1; D unresolved. Germline V lookup: CDR1 SGDLS, CDR2 YYNGEE. The CDR3 covers 15 residues. Trimming left V 3 bases short and J 0 bases short, with 10 bases between. The CDR3 protein is CASSAPSSSYNEQFF. CDR3 sequence (DNA): TGTGCCAGCAGCGCTCCATCTAGCTCCTACAATGAGCAGTTCTTC.

The chain has TRBV29-1 and TRBJ1-4; D ambiguous. CDR1 and CDR2 (germline): SQVTM, ANQGSEA. This CDR3 has 12 amino acids. V lost 4 bases to trimming and J lost 6 bases, with 9 bases between them. The CDR3 protein is CSVVEGDEKLFF. CDR3 nucleotides: TGCAGCGTTGTGGAGGGAGATGAAAAACTGTTTTTT.

This clonotype came up many times. This rearrangement joins TRBV7-2 to TRBJ2-7, with D perhaps TRBD2 (6 bases). Germline V lookup: CDR1 SGHTA, CDR2 FQGNSA. The V gene lost 1 base and the J gene lost 5 bases, with 12 bases spanning the gap. This CDR3 region has 14 residues. The CDR3 DNA is TGTGCCAGCAGCTTAGACCCGGGAGCCAACGAGCAGTACTTC. It yields the protein CASSLDPGANEQYF.

This clonotype was counted between two and nine times. The chain carries TRBV7-8 and TRBJ1-2, with D possibly being TRBD1 (5 bases). Germline CDR1 SGHVS, CDR2 FQNEAQ. V was cut by 2 bases and J by 4 bases, with 11 bases left in between. This CDR3 region has 14 residues. The chain's CDR3 is CASSLRGGIYGYTF. CDR3 nucleotides: TGTGCCAGCAGCTTACGGGGGGGTATCTATGGCTACACCTTC.

This clonotype has only a few counts. The chain has TRBV2 and TRBJ1-6; 10 bases are a match to TRBD1. Germline V gives CDR1 SNHLY, CDR2 FYNNEI. V trimming: 6 bases; J trimming: 10 bases; junction bases outside the gene matches: 12. CDR3 length: 16 residues. CDR3 sequence reads: CASSPQGTGEGSPLHF. The DNA of the CDR3 is TGTGCCAGCAGCCCCCAGGGGACAGGGGAAGGCTCACCCCTCCACTTT.

A few counts support this clonotype. The chain uses TRBV20-1 and TRBJ2-1; 8 positions match TRBD2. Germline V gene lookup returns CDR1 DFQATT and CDR2 SNEGSKA (reference sequence). The junction had 7 bases not matched to a gene; V was cut back by 6 bases and J by 0 bases. The CDR3 extends over 15 amino acids. Written as DNA, the CDR3 is TGCAGTGCCCAAGGCGGGGGGAGCTCCTACAATGAGCAGTTCTTC. Its protein is CSAQGGGSSYNEQFF.

The J gene is TRBJ2-5, the V gene TRBV5-1, with D possibly being TRBD2 (5 bases). Deletions cut 0 bases from V and 0 bases from J, with 6 bases between. The germline gives CDR1 SGHRS, CDR2 YFSETQ. There are 14 residues in the CDR3. The CDR3 is CASSLAGYQETQYF. The DNA for the CDR3 is TGCGCCAGCAGCTTGGCGGGGTACCAAGAGACCCAGTACTTC.